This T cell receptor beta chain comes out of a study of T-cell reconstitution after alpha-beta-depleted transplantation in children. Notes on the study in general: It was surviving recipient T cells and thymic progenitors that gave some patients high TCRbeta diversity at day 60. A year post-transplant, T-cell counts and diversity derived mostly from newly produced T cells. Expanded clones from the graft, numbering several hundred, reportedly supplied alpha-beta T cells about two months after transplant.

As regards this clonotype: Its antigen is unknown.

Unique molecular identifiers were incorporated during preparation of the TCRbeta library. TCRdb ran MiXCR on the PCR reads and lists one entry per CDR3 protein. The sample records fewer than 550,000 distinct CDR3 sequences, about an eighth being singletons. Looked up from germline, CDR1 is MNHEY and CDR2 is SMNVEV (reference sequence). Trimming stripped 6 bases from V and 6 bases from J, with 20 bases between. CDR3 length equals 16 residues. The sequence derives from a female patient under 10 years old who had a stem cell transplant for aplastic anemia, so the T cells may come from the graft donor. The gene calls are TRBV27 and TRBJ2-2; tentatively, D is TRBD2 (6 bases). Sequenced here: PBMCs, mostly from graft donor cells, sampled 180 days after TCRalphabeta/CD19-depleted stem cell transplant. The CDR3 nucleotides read TGTGCCAGCAGCATTCCGGGACTCCTCACACCCGGGGAGCTGTTTTTT. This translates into CASSIPGLLTPGELFF.